The 18 T cell receptor beta chains below come from one sample, sequenced in a study of shared clonotypes between healthy human individuals. TCRdb's copy holds only in-frame clones and misses some; the assay was immunoSEQ multiplex PCR. The sample lists about 1 million clones, approximately 76% seen once, with approximately 1.3% in the top ten. Sequenced material: memory CD4+ T cells sorted from blood. Subset indicated: CD45RA-negative fraction. The receptors here all came from a young man in good health.

A remark on this clone: Other DNA sequences in this sample translate to the same CDR3. The chain links TRBV6-1 to TRBJ2-3, with 7 bases lining up with TRBD2. Germline V lookup: CDR1 MNHNS, CDR2 SASEGT. V gave up 0 bases and J gave up 4 bases; unmatched junction bases: 1. The CDR3 runs 14 residues. CDR3: CASSEAGGADTQYF. CDR3 nucleotide sequence: TGTGCCAGCAGTGAAGCGGGAGGGGCAGATACGCAGTATTTT.

The genes are TRBV7-9 and TRBJ2-7; a weak D match, TRBD1 (7 bases). The CDR3 length is 14 residues. V lost 5 bases and J lost 3, with 14 bases in between. From germline, CDR1 is SEHNR and CDR2 FQNEAQ (reference sequence). Written as DNA, the CDR3 is TGTGCCAGCAGCCCCCAGGGGGGAAACTACGAGCAGTACTTC. Its translation is CASSPQGGNYEQYF.

This chain joins TRBV21-1 and TRBJ2-1; TRBD1 is taken as the D call from the table, unchecked against the DNA. TRBV21-1 is marked as a pseudogene. The CDR3 spans 22 residues. The CDR3 region is CASSVYYPTGVGALSSYNEQFF. The CDR3 DNA is TGTGCCAGCAGCGTTTACTACCCCACAGGGGTGGGTGCCTTAAGCTCCTACAATGAGCAGTTCTTC.

There are many counts of this clone. Other nucleotide sequences in the sample specify the same CDR3. The chain couples TRBV9 to TRBJ1-1; TRBD1 matches at 7 bases. This CDR3 region has 13 residues. V was pared by 0 bases and J by 5 bases, with 1 base of the junction left unmatched. Looked up from germline, CDR1 is SGDLS and CDR2 is YYNGEE. CDR3 residues: CASSVVTGTEAFF. The CDR3 bases are TGTGCCAGCAGCGTAGTGACAGGGACTGAAGCTTTCTTT.

As concerns this clone: In the same sample, other DNA sequences code for this CDR3. The chain is built from TRBV7-3 and TRBJ1-6, with 8 bases that match TRBD1. With 5 bases clipped from V and 7 bases from J, the junction kept 7 bases outside the gene matches. Looked up from germline, CDR1 is SGHTA and CDR2 is FQGTGA. The CDR3 is made up of 15 amino acids. The CDR3 DNA reads as TGTGCCAGCAGCCAAGGTCCAGGGGGCAATTCACCCCTCCACTTT. This codes for CASSQGPGGNSPLHF. The entire variable domain, with the rest obtained from reference TRBV7-3 and TRBJ1-6, is as follows: GAGVSQTPSNKVTEKGKYVELRCDPISGHTALYWYRQSLGQGPEFLIYFQGTGAADDSGLPNDRFFAVRPEGSVSTLKIQRTERGDSAVYLCASSQGPGGNSPLHFGNGTRLTVT.

This chain links TRBV19 with TRBJ1-3; TRBD1 agrees at 7 bases. The germline V gene encodes CDR1 LNHDA and CDR2 SQIVND (reference sequence). Unmatched junction bases numbered 13, after V lost 5 bases and J lost 0 bases. The CDR3 loop spans 18 amino acids. The CDR3 DNA reads as TGTGCCAGTAGTCCGAACGCGGGACAGCAAAGCTCTGGAAACACCATATATTTT. Translation: CASSPNAGQQSSGNTIYF.

The chain couples TRBV21-1 to TRBJ1-2; the tabulated D call, TRBD1, remains unverified against the DNA. TRBV21-1 is listed as a pseudogene. The CDR3 loop spans 15 amino acids. The CDR3 DNA sequence: TGTGCCAGCAGCGTCCGGACAGCCAATTTCTATGGCTACACCTTC. Protein sequence: CASSVRTANFYGYTF.

In this sample, this clone turned up once. The chain joins TRBV6-6 to TRBJ2-2; D not certain. Germline CDR1 and CDR2: MNHNY and SVGAGI (reference sequence). The CDR3 is made up of 12 amino acids. The V and J ends lost 5 bases and 3 bases respectively, with 4 bases between them. CDR3 residues: CASSVHTGELFF. The CDR3 coding sequence is TGTGCCAGCAGTGTACACACCGGGGAGCTGTTTTTT.

This clone was counted many times. The V gene is TRBV30, the J gene TRBJ2-3; D is perhaps TRBD2 (5 bases). Germline lookup yields CDR1 GTSNPN and CDR2 SVGIG (reference sequence). This CDR3 spans 12 amino acids. V lost 5 bases and J 2 bases, leaving 8 bases between the germline ends. CDR3 region: CAWGSPTDTQYF. In DNA form, the CDR3 reads TGTGCCTGGGGGAGCCCCACAGATACGCAGTATTTT.

Worth noting for this clone: This sample includes further DNA sequences coding for the same CDR3. CDR3 nucleotides: TGCGCCAGCAGCTTGGAAGGGACCGGGGAGCTGTTTTTT. Translated: CASSLEGTGELFF. J is TRBJ2-2 and V is TRBV5-1; D not resolved. CDR1 and CDR2 from the germline V gene are SGHRS and YFSETQ. The CDR3 contains 13 residues. The V end lost 0 bases, the J end lost 5 bases, and 5 bases lay between the germline ends.

V is TRBV2 and J is TRBJ1-2; D call uncertain. Germline V gene sequence: CDR1 SNHLY, CDR2 FYNNEI. The CDR3 totals 13 residues. Trimming cost V 4 bases and J 2 bases, with 8 bases left between them. The chain's CDR3 is CASSVEENYGYTF. DNA for the CDR3: TGTGCCAGCAGTGTAGAGGAGAACTATGGCTACACCTTC.

The V gene is TRBV2, the J gene TRBJ1-4; perhaps TRBD1 as D (5 bases). Trimming removed 5 bases from V and 8 bases from J, with 12 bases in between. CDR1 and CDR2 from the germline V gene are SNHLY and FYNNEI. CDR3 length: 13 residues. In DNA, the CDR3 is TGTGCCAGCAGTAATTCAGGGAGAGAAAAACTGTTTTTT. Its translation is CASSNSGREKLFF.

The V gene is TRBV2, the J gene TRBJ2-2; possibly TRBD1 for D (5 bases). Looked up from germline, CDR1 is SNHLY and CDR2 is FYNNEI. Trimming shortened V by 7 bases and J by 0 bases, and 12 bases separated the two germline ends. The CDR3 covers 15 residues. CDR3 sequence: CASIARQPNTGELFF. The CDR3 DNA sequence: TGTGCCAGCATTGCAAGACAGCCGAACACCGGGGAGCTGTTTTTT.

The CDR3 nucleotides are TGCGCCAGCAGTGAGTCACGGGGGGGGGCAGATACGCAGTATTTT. It specifies CASSESRGGADTQYF. V usage is TRBV10-1 and J usage is TRBJ2-3; 8 nucleotides line up with TRBD2. Per germline, CDR1 WNHNN and CDR2 SYGVQD (reference sequence). This CDR3 region has 15 residues. Losses at the gene ends were 0 bases for V and 4 bases for J; bases not matched to a gene: 3.

The chain couples TRBV7-2 to TRBJ1-2; D possibly corresponds to TRBD1 (5 bases). The CDR3 totals 17 residues. V dropped 1 base and J dropped 4 bases, with 19 bases sitting between them. The germline gives CDR1 SGHTA, CDR2 FQGNSA. For the CDR3, the DNA is TGTGCCAGCAGCTTAGGGGGCTCATACACCGTTTCCTATGGCTACACCTTC. Translation: CASSLGGSYTVSYGYTF.

The chain carries TRBV30 and TRBJ1-4; 7 nucleotides match TRBD1. This CDR3 is built from 14 residues. Losses at the gene ends were 0 bases for V and 10 bases for J; bases not matched to a gene: 8. The germline V gene encodes CDR1 GTSNPN and CDR2 SVGIG (reference sequence). The CDR3 loop is CAWSVGTGDGKLFF. The DNA for the CDR3 is TGTGCCTGGAGTGTAGGAACAGGGGACGGAAAACTGTTTTTT.

The J gene is TRBJ1-3, the V gene TRBV6-1, with a tentative D call TRBD1 (6 bases). The V and J ends lost 6 bases and 0 bases respectively, with 12 bases between them. CDR1 and CDR2 from the germline V gene are MNHNS and SASEGT. CDR3 length equals 15 residues. The CDR3 reads CASRTGQNSGNTIYF. The CDR3 DNA sequence: TGTGCCAGCAGGACAGGACAGAACTCTGGAAACACCATATATTTT.

J is TRBJ2-3 and V is TRBV5-1; D unclear. CDR3 length: 17 residues. V dropped 4 bases and J dropped 0 bases, with 18 bases sitting between them. The germline V gene has CDR1 SGHRS and CDR2 YFSETQ. The CDR3 loop is CASSGNPGATSTDTQYF. DNA of the CDR3: TGCGCCAGCAGCGGTAATCCAGGTGCGACTAGCACAGATACGCAGTATTTT.